Listed here are 27 T cell receptor beta chains from one sample, sequenced in a study of T-cell reconstitution after alpha-beta-depleted transplantation in children. Preparation of the TCRbeta library was carried out with unique molecular identifiers. In TCRdb, the PCR reads were re-called with MiXCR into one record per CDR3 protein. The sample holds approximately 520,000 distinct CDR3 sequences, approximately 10% seen once. Here the sequenced sample was PBMCs, mostly from graft donor cells, taken 180 days after TCRalphabeta/CD19-depleted stem cell transplant. The receptors here all came from a female patient between 2 and 15 years old who had a stem cell transplant for aplastic anemia, so the T cells may come from the graft donor.

The gene calls are TRBV20-1 and TRBJ1-1; unclear D gene. CDR1 and CDR2 (germline): DFQATT, SNEGSKA (reference sequence). CDR3 length equals 13 residues. The V and J ends lost 5 bases and 3 bases respectively, with 13 bases between them. The chain's CDR3 is CSAAAEMHTEAFF. CDR3 nucleotides: TGCAGTGCTGCGGCGGAGATGCACACTGAAGCTTTCTTT.

This clonotype appeared a few times. The chain recombines TRBV12-3 or TRBV12-4 with TRBJ2-1; 11 bases match TRBD2. The junction had 7 bases not matched to a gene; V was cut back by 3 bases and J by 6 bases. CDR3 length: 16 residues. This CDR3 is CASSFYGTSGVNEQFF. CDR3 nucleotides: TGTGCCAGCAGTTTTTACGGGACTAGCGGTGTCAATGAGCAGTTCTTC.

The table lists this clonotype with a few counts. This chain links TRBV7-9 with TRBJ1-3; D not certain. Germline V gene lookup returns CDR1 SEHNR and CDR2 FQNEAQ (reference sequence). CDR3 size: 16 residues. V was clipped by 2 bases and J by 2 bases, with 13 bases between them. Here the CDR3 reads CASSLQTGRTGNTIYF. The DNA of the CDR3 is TGTGCCAGCAGCTTACAGACTGGGCGGACTGGAAACACCATATATTTT.

The rearrangement links TRBV28 to TRBJ2-1; 10 positions agree with TRBD2. From germline, CDR1 is MDHEN and CDR2 SYDVKM. CDR3 size: 15 residues. Trimming removed 8 bases from V and 1 base from J; junction bases left unmatched: 5. DNA of the CDR3: TGTGCCAGCGAACTAGCGGGAAGGTCCTACAATGAGCAGTTCTTC. Translated: CASELAGRSYNEQFF. Full variable domain (remainder filled in from reference TRBV28 and TRBJ2-1): DVKVTQSSRYLVKRTGEKVFLECVQDMDHENMFWYRQDPGLGLRLIYFSYDVKMKEKGDIPEGYSVSREKKERFSLILESASTNQTSMYLCASELAGRSYNEQFFGPGTRLTVL.

The rearrangement links TRBV20-1 to TRBJ2-1; D may be TRBD2 (5 bases). Germline V gives CDR1 DFQATT, CDR2 SNEGSKA (reference sequence). The CDR3 runs 13 residues. V was shortened by 1 base and J by 6 bases, with 10 bases between the two germline ends. The CDR3 loop reads CSARGPRGNEQFF. In DNA, the CDR3 is TGCAGTGCTAGAGGGCCCCGGGGCAATGAGCAGTTCTTC.

V is TRBV3-1 and J is TRBJ2-3; a weak D match, TRBD2 (6 bases). Trimming cost V 4 bases and J 4 bases, with 9 bases left between them. Germline lookup yields CDR1 LGHDT and CDR2 YNNKEL (reference sequence). The CDR3 length is 13 residues. The CDR3 nucleotides read TGTGCCAGCAGCCCCGGGGGACCAGATACGCAGTATTTT. Residues: CASSPGGPDTQYF.

V gene TRBV24-1 combines with J gene TRBJ2-1, with D possibly being TRBD2 (6 bases). V was shortened by 11 bases and J by 8 bases, with 24 bases between the two germline ends. Germline CDR1 reads KGHDR; CDR2 reads SFDVKD. The CDR3 loop spans 15 amino acids. The CDR3 region is CAIQAGRSYFDEQFF. CDR3 bases: TGTGCCATACAAGCTGGGAGGAGTTACTTTGATGAGCAGTTCTTC.

The chain couples TRBV10-3 to TRBJ1-2; 7 nucleotides agree with TRBD1. This CDR3 comprises 17 residues. Germline CDR1 ENHRY, CDR2 SYGVKD. J lost 5 bases, V lost 5 bases, and 17 bases had no gene match. The CDR3 nucleotides are TGTGCCATCAGTCAACGGACAGGCCCCAAGGGCCGGTATGGCTACACCTTC. Encoded protein: CAISQRTGPKGRYGYTF.

The table lists this clonotype with a few counts. V usage is TRBV12-3 or TRBV12-4 and J usage is TRBJ2-2; TRBD2 agrees at 9 bases. The junction had 8 bases not matched to a gene; V was cut back by 6 bases and J by 6 bases. The CDR3 runs 15 residues. In DNA form, the CDR3 reads TGTGCCAGCAGGGCCAAGCGGGAGGAGGCCGGGGAGCTGTTTTTT. The encoded protein is CASRAKREEAGELFF.

A few counts support this clonotype. The chain uses TRBV7-9 and TRBJ1-1; 7 bases are a match to TRBD1. The V segment lost 5 bases and the J segment 4 bases; nucleotides outside the gene matches: 13. Germline CDR1 is SEHNR and CDR2 is FQNEAQ (reference sequence). This CDR3 has 16 residues. CDR3: CASSGPGGRRTTEAFF. DNA for the CDR3: TGTGCCAGCAGCGGTCCAGGGGGACGGAGGACCACTGAAGCTTTCTTT.

Ten or more counts support this clonotype. The chain recombines TRBV15 with TRBJ2-7, with D maybe TRBD1 (6 bases). The CDR3 consists of 13 residues. In germline, CDR1 is LNHNV, CDR2 YYDKDF (reference sequence). The V end was cut by 9 bases, the J end by 3 bases, with 15 bases between. The CDR3 here is CATGDIENYEQYF. The CDR3 DNA is TGTGCCACTGGGGACATAGAGAACTACGAGCAGTACTTC.

The table lists this clonotype with a few counts. This chain joins TRBV7-6 and TRBJ1-4; D perhaps matches TRBD1 (5 bases). Germline CDR1 reads SGHVS; CDR2 reads FNYEAQ. The CDR3 sequence is 14 residues long. V lost 5 bases to trimming and J lost 8 bases, with 15 bases between them. The CDR3 region has the DNA TGTGCCAGCAGCCAGAGGGCAGGGAGCGAAAAACTGTTTTTT. The encoded protein is CASSQRAGSEKLFF.

The chain joins TRBV18 to TRBJ1-3; D might be TRBD1 (5 bases). Between the trimmed V and J ends, which lost 0 bases and 3 bases, there was a span of 12 bases. The V gene's germline CDR1 is KGHSH and CDR2 LQKENI. This CDR3 is built from 16 residues. CDR3 sequence: CASSPPTRAFGNTIYF. DNA for the CDR3: TGTGCCAGCTCACCACCGACCAGGGCATTTGGAAACACCATATATTTT.

This clonotype turned up a few times. CDR3 DNA sequence: TGTGCCACCCTTGTTGCACAGGGCGCCGGAAACACCATATATTTT. Translating it yields CATLVAQGAGNTIYF. The chain joins TRBV6-5 to TRBJ1-3, with TRBD1 as a possible D gene (6 bases). Germline CDR1 is MNHEY and CDR2 is SVGAGI. Trimming left V 10 bases short and J 4 bases short, with 20 bases between. The CDR3 covers 15 residues.

This clonotype was seen only a few times. The chain is built from TRBV20-1 and TRBJ1-4; D remains unclear. V was cut by 1 base and J by 8 bases, with 14 bases left in between. Germline V gene sequence: CDR1 DFQATT, CDR2 SNEGSKA (reference sequence). The CDR3 sequence is 14 residues long. The DNA for the CDR3 is TGCAGTGCTAGAGTTGGCGGCCGCGCGGAAAAACTGTTTTTT. It is translated as CSARVGGRAEKLFF.

There are many counts of this clonotype. The rearrangement links TRBV2 to TRBJ2-5; D ambiguous. The CDR3 has 11 residues. Germline values: CDR1 SNHLY, CDR2 FYNNEI. Deletions cut 6 bases from V and 5 bases from J, with 7 bases between. The CDR3 coding sequence is TGTGCCAGCAGAGATAGGGAGACCCAGTACTTC. Translating it yields CASRDRETQYF. Full variable domain (remainder filled in from reference TRBV2 and TRBJ2-5): EPEVTQTPSHQVTQMGQEVILRCVPISNHLYFYWYRQILGQKVEFLVSFYNNEISEKSEIFDDQFSVERPDGSNFTLKIRSTKLEDSAMYFCASRDRETQYFGPGTRLLVL.

This clonotype was observed a few times. V and J are TRBV28 and TRBJ2-7; 7 positions match TRBD1. Unmatched junction bases numbered 10, after V lost 5 bases and J lost 3 bases. The CDR3 covers 15 residues. Germline loops: CDR1 MDHEN, CDR2 SYDVKM. CDR3 DNA: TGTGCCAGCAGTCCGACAGGACAGGCCCTCTACGAGCAGTACGTC. Protein: CASSPTGQALYEQYV.

The chain links TRBV5-4 to TRBJ1-2; D is uncertain. The CDR3 is 13 residues long. The germline gives CDR1 SGHNT, CDR2 YYREEE (reference sequence). Trimming took 7 bases from V and 2 from J, leaving 12 bases between them. CDR3 DNA: TGTGCCAGCCAGACGATGGCGAACTATGGCTACACCTTC. This gives the protein CASQTMANYGYTF.

This clonotype was counted a few times. J is TRBJ2-2 and V is TRBV7-2, with a possible D match to TRBD2 (6 bases). The CDR3 runs 16 residues. Germline CDR1 and CDR2: SGHTA and FQGNSA. Trimming took off 1 base at V and 1 base at J, with 10 bases between the two ends. The CDR3 spells CASSLGSGWNTGELFF. CDR3 DNA: TGTGCCAGCAGCTTAGGTAGCGGTTGGAACACCGGGGAGCTGTTTTTT.

At least ten counts were recorded for this clonotype. This chain joins TRBV12-3 or TRBV12-4 and TRBJ2-7; TRBD2 matches at 12 bases. CDR3 size: 17 residues. After removal of 6 bases from V and 0 bases from J, the junction contained 9 bases not matched to a gene. CDR3 amino acids: CASSRLAGGRLSYEQYF. DNA of the CDR3: TGTGCCAGCAGCCGCCTAGCGGGAGGGCGCCTCTCCTACGAGCAGTACTTC.

This chain links TRBV7-9 with TRBJ2-2, with 11 bases that match TRBD2. Per germline, CDR1 SEHNR and CDR2 FQNEAQ (reference sequence). The CDR3 has 17 amino acids. V was pared by 4 bases and J by 1 base, with 5 bases of the junction left unmatched. DNA for the CDR3: TGTGCCAGCAGCTACCCTAGCGGGAGGAAGAACACCGGGGAGCTGTTTTTT. This codes for CASSYPSGRKNTGELFF.

This clonotype was seen more than once but under ten times. The gene calls are TRBV11-2 and TRBJ1-5; D is unclear. Germline assignment: CDR1 SGHAT and CDR2 FQNNGV. Deletions cut 1 base from V and 3 bases from J, with 28 bases between. The CDR3 extends over 21 amino acids. CDR3 amino acids: CASSLGEASDHELAHNQPQHF. The CDR3 bases are TGTGCCAGCAGCTTAGGCGAGGCTTCGGACCACGAATTGGCCCACAATCAGCCCCAGCATTTT.

Concerning this clonotype itself: One end of the junction fails to match germline, which may point to a read error. The J gene is TRBJ2-2, the V gene TRBV20-1; 7 bases map to TRBD2. Germline loops: CDR1 DFQATT, CDR2 SNEGSKA (reference sequence). This CDR3 is 13 amino acids long. For the CDR3, the DNA is TGCAGTGCTAGAGATCAGGACCGAGGTCGGGAGGTCTTT. This translates into CSARDQDRGREVF.

The chain links TRBV20-1 to TRBJ1-1, with D possibly matching TRBD1 (6 bases). This CDR3 is 15 amino acids long. CDR1 is DFQATT, CDR2 SNEGSKA, per germline (reference sequence). V lost 4 bases to trimming and J lost 5 bases, with 20 bases between them. CDR3 in amino acids: CSAISPHRERTEAFF. The CDR3 bases are TGCAGTGCTATCTCCCCCCACAGGGAGAGGACTGAAGCTTTCTTT.

This clonotype has just a few counts. The V gene is TRBV6-1, the J gene TRBJ2-6, with 7 bases that match TRBD1. With 6 bases clipped from V and 4 bases from J, the junction kept 6 bases outside the gene matches. Germline values: CDR1 MNHNS, CDR2 SASEGT. The CDR3 spans 15 residues. This chain's CDR3 is CASSPTGAGANVLTF. The CDR3 DNA follows: TGTGCCAGCAGCCCAACAGGGGCCGGGGCCAACGTCCTGACTTTC.

The chain combines TRBV6-2 or TRBV6-3 with TRBJ2-6; 7 bases match TRBD1. Trimming removed 7 bases from V and 4 bases from J; junction bases left unmatched: 7. There are 15 residues in the CDR3. Germline V CDR1 and CDR2: MNHEY, SVGEGT. Written as DNA, the CDR3 is TGTGCCAGCAAGACAGGGAAGAACGGGGCCAACGTCCTGACTTTC. Encoded protein: CASKTGKNGANVLTF.

The sample holds many counts of this clonotype. The rearrangement uses TRBV20-1 and TRBJ1-6; TRBD1 might be the D (5 bases). V lost 1 base and J lost 5, with 12 bases in between. The CDR3 covers 15 residues. Germline CDR1 reads DFQATT; CDR2 reads SNEGSKA (reference sequence). Written as DNA, the CDR3 is TGCAGTGCTAGAGCGGCCTTAGGGGATAATTCACCCCTCCACTTT. It codes for CSARAALGDNSPLHF.